The clone carrying this T cell receptor beta chain occurred a few times. Time point defined: persistent/refractory GD, antithyroid drugs over 5 years with positive TRAb. PBMC-extracted RNA yielded the TCR library. This record belongs to a study of regulatory T cells in long-lasting Graves disease. Assembly of TCR beta libraries relied on iRepertoire HTBI primers together with Arm-PCR of CDR3 regions. MiXCR was run by TCRdb on the multiplex PCR reads, yielding one entry per CDR3 protein. The sample comprises approximately 400,000 distinct CDR3 sequences, about a fifth of which are singletons, and roughly 20% rests with the top ten. V shed 0 bases and J 5 bases; nucleotides not matched to a gene: 6. CDR1 is GTSNPN and CDR2 is SVGIG in the germline V gene (reference sequence). The CDR3 contains 14 residues.

The sample here was peripheral blood mononuclear cells (PBMCs), taken when the disease was refractory, from a patient treated with antithyroid drugs. The receptor was isolated from a female donor with Graves disease. The genes are TRBV30 and TRBJ2-7; 8 positions agree with TRBD1. CDR3 amino acids: CAWSVSGGEHEQYF. DNA for the CDR3: TGTGCCTGGAGTGTATCAGGGGGCGAGCACGAGCAGTACTTC.